A single sample is the source of the 20 T cell receptor beta chains below, sequenced in a study of siplizumab effects on memory and regulatory T cells. Using immunoSEQ multiplex PCR, the repertoire was profiled, and TCRdb retains in-frame clones only, with some absent. Here the sample spans about 64,000 clones, about 96% being singletons. Sequencing used naive CD8+ T cells sorted from blood. The receptors shown here come from a human donor in good health.

V gene TRBV5-6 combines with J gene TRBJ1-6; D may be TRBD1 (5 bases). Trimming stripped 2 bases from V and 4 bases from J, with 16 bases between. CDR1 SGHDT and CDR2 YYEEEE come from the germline V gene. The CDR3 is 17 amino acids. The CDR3, as DNA: TGTGCCAGCAGCTTTATCTCCCAGGGTTATTATAATTCACCCCTCCACTTT. It encodes CASSFISQGYYNSPLHF.

This rearrangement joins TRBV28 to TRBJ2-1, with 9 positions matching TRBD2. Trimming removed 3 bases from V and 4 bases from J; junction bases left unmatched: 4. Germline V gives CDR1 MDHEN, CDR2 SYDVKM. CDR3 length equals 15 residues. The CDR3 nucleotides read TGTGCCAGCAGTTTGTCGGCGGGGGGGTACAATGAGCAGTTCTTC. Translating it yields CASSLSAGGYNEQFF.

For the CDR3, the DNA is TGTGCCAGCAGCTCCGGACGCGAGTCCACAGATACGCAGTATTTT. Translating gives CASSSGRESTDTQYF. This chain links TRBV28 with TRBJ2-3; no clear D. The CDR3 has 15 residues. Deletions cut 6 bases from V and 2 bases from J, with 15 bases between. Germline lookup yields CDR1 MDHEN and CDR2 SYDVKM. The full variable domain, rest sourced from reference TRBV28 and TRBJ2-3, is DVKVTQSSRYLVKRTGEKVFLECVQDMDHENMFWYRQDPGLGLRLIYFSYDVKMKEKGDIPEGYSVSREKKERFSLILESASTNQTSMYLCASSSGRESTDTQYFGPGTRLTVL.

This clone was seen a single time. CDR3 protein: CASSKEVGRHNQPQHF. CDR3 in DNA: TGTGCCAGCAGCAAAGAGGTGGGTCGGCACAATCAGCCCCAGCATTTT. The chain links TRBV21-1 to TRBJ1-5. TRBV21-1 is a listed pseudogene. This CDR3 has 16 residues.

The chain has TRBV19 and TRBJ1-2; D unclear. Germline CDR1 LNHDA, CDR2 SQIVND (reference sequence). Between the trimmed V and J ends, which lost 0 bases and 2 bases, there was a span of 4 bases. The CDR3 length is 13 residues. The CDR3 bases are TGTGCCAGTAGTATAGAGGGAAACTATGGCTACACCTTC. Translated, it gives CASSIEGNYGYTF.

The J gene is TRBJ2-1, the V gene TRBV7-3; 8 bases are a match to TRBD1. J gave up 7 bases and V 2 bases, and 7 bases lay outside the gene matches. This CDR3 is 15 amino acids long. CDR1 is SGHTA and CDR2 is FQGTGA in the germline V gene. This CDR3 is CASSLEGTGNNEQFF. The CDR3, as DNA: TGTGCCAGCAGCTTAGAAGGGACAGGCAATAATGAGCAGTTCTTC.

The chain carries TRBV10-3 and TRBJ2-6, with a tentative D call TRBD1 (5 bases). The V gene's germline CDR1 is ENHRY and CDR2 SYGVKD. With 6 bases removed from V and 0 bases from J, the gap between germline ends came to 15 bases. The CDR3 is 17 residues long. The CDR3 nucleotides read TGTGCCATCAGCGCGACAGCCCTTAGCTCTGGGGCCAACGTCCTGACTTTC. This sequence encodes CAISATALSSGANVLTF.

This clone was seen only once. The rearrangement links TRBV9 to TRBJ2-1, with 10 bases identical to TRBD2. With V trimmed by 2 bases and J by 7 bases, 3 bases remained unmatched. The CDR3 spans 14 residues. Germline V gives CDR1 SGDLS, CDR2 YYNGEE. The CDR3 DNA reads TGTGCCAGCAGCGTGAGCGGGGGGGGAAATGAGCAGTTCTTC. Translation gives CASSVSGGGNEQFF.

The chain uses TRBV6-1 and TRBJ2-1; the D is unclear. Looked up from germline, CDR1 is MNHNS and CDR2 is SASEGT. V shed 3 bases and J shed 4 bases, with 7 bases lying between them. The CDR3 contains 13 residues. The DNA of the CDR3 is TGTGCCAGCAGTGAGGGCCGGTACAATGAGCAGTTCTTC. Translation gives CASSEGRYNEQFF.

The rearrangement links TRBV5-1 to TRBJ2-1; 7 nucleotides agree with TRBD1. CDR3 length equals 16 residues. The ends lost 3 bases at V and 4 bases at J; junction bases unmatched: 10. Per germline, CDR1 SGHRS and CDR2 YFSETQ. The CDR3 reads CASSWGTALRYNEQFF. DNA of the CDR3: TGCGCCAGCAGCTGGGGGACAGCCTTAAGGTACAATGAGCAGTTCTTC.

This chain connects TRBV5-6 to TRBJ2-3; TRBD2 matches at 8 bases. The V gene end was trimmed by 6 bases and the J gene end by 4 bases; junction bases not matched to a gene: 10. Germline loops: CDR1 SGHDT, CDR2 YYEEEE. The CDR3 runs 15 residues. CDR3 region: CASTKTAGGADTQYF. The DNA of the CDR3 is TGTGCCAGCACTAAGACAGCCGGGGGGGCAGATACGCAGTATTTT.

The chain combines TRBV9 with TRBJ2-3; 9 nucleotides match TRBD1. V shed 4 bases, J shed 6 bases, and the junction held 15 bases outside the gene matches. The germline gives CDR1 SGDLS, CDR2 YYNGEE. This CDR3 is built from 17 residues. The CDR3 DNA reads TGTGCCAGCAGCCCAACCTCCGGGACAGGGAACAGGGATACGCAGTATTTT. Encoded protein: CASSPTSGTGNRDTQYF.

The table lists this clone with a count of one. The rearrangement links TRBV4-3 to TRBJ2-7; 13 bases match TRBD2. The germline V gene encodes CDR1 LGHNA and CDR2 YSLEER. The length of the CDR3 is 15 residues. V lost 1 base to trimming and J lost 5 bases; unmatched junction nucleotides: 2. The CDR3 sequence: CASSQVGLAGDEQYF. The CDR3 coding sequence is TGCGCCAGCAGCCAAGTAGGACTAGCGGGGGACGAGCAGTACTTC.

This sequence joins TRBV7-6 and TRBJ1-1; unclear D gene. V lost 5 bases to trimming and J lost 3 bases, with 16 bases between them. Germline V gene sequence: CDR1 SGHVS, CDR2 FNYEAQ. There are 15 residues in the CDR3. The DNA for the CDR3 is TGTGCCAGCAGCATTGGTGGGAGAGCGGACACTGAAGCTTTCTTT. Translation gives CASSIGGRADTEAFF.

This rearrangement joins TRBV6-5 to TRBJ1-5; no firm D call. Germline V gene lookup returns CDR1 MNHEY and CDR2 SVGAGI. The V end lost 0 bases, the J end lost 0 bases, and 9 bases lay between the germline ends. The length of the CDR3 is 16 residues. CDR3 loop: CASSYSASYSNQPQHF. As DNA, the CDR3 is TGTGCCAGCAGTTACTCGGCCAGCTATAGCAATCAGCCCCAGCATTTT.

This clone was found once. V usage is TRBV30 and J usage is TRBJ1-1; 7 bases match TRBD1. The CDR3 extends over 13 amino acids. Trimming took 3 bases from V and 6 from J; bases not matched to a gene: 7. Germline V gene sequence: CDR1 GTSNPN, CDR2 SVGIG (reference sequence). The CDR3 sequence is CAWSLDRASEAFF. In nucleotides, the CDR3 is TGTGCCTGGAGCTTAGACAGGGCCTCTGAAGCTTTCTTT. Combining the CDR3 with reference TRBV30 and TRBJ1-1 gives the whole variable domain SQTIHQWPATLVQPVGSPLSLECTVEGTSNPNLYWYRQAAGRGLQLLFYSVGIGQISSEVPQNLSASRPQDRQFILSSKKLLLSDSGFYLCAWSLDRASEAFFGQGTRLTVV.

The chain recombines TRBV7-3 with TRBJ2-1; 11 positions match TRBD2. Germline values: CDR1 SGHTA, CDR2 FQGTGA. This CDR3 is built from 15 residues. After removal of 5 bases from V and 6 bases from J, the junction contained 6 bases not matched to a gene. As DNA, the CDR3 is TGTGCCAGCAGCACCTTAGCGGGGGGGCTCAATGAGCAGTTCTTC. Protein sequence: CASSTLAGGLNEQFF.

This clone was picked up one time. This chain uses TRBV5-5 with TRBJ1-5; D possibly corresponds to TRBD1 (5 bases). Germline V CDR1 and CDR2: SGHKS, YYEKEE (reference sequence). The CDR3 spans 15 residues. Trimming took 0 bases from V and 5 from J, leaving 12 bases between them. CDR3 loop: CASSLAVSTDQPQHF. The CDR3 bases are TGTGCCAGCAGCTTGGCGGTCTCGACAGATCAGCCCCAGCATTTT.

The J gene is TRBJ2-1, the V gene TRBV7-3, with D perhaps being TRBD1 or TRBD2 (5 bases each). Germline V CDR1 and CDR2: SGHTA, FQGTGA. CDR3 length: 14 residues. Trimming removed 3 bases from V and 2 bases from J, with 8 bases in between. Written as DNA, the CDR3 is TGTGCCAGCAGCTTGAGGGGCGCCTACAATGAGCAGTTCTTC. Amino acids: CASSLRGAYNEQFF.

The genes are TRBV27 and TRBJ2-7, with TRBD1 matching 9 bases. The V and J ends lost 2 bases and 6 bases, in that order; junction bases with no gene match: 2. CDR1 and CDR2 (germline): MNHEY, SMNVEV (reference sequence). CDR3 size: 13 residues. Written as DNA, the CDR3 is TGTGCCAGCAGTTTAGGGACAGGGATCGAGCAGTACTTC. Its translation: CASSLGTGIEQYF.